The rows below give T cell receptor beta chains drawn from one sample of a study of cytomegalovirus exposure and HLA in healthy donors. Measured with immunoSEQ multiplex PCR; TCRdb has only the in-frame clones, and not every one. The table has some 190,000 clones, about four fifths seen once; the top ten hold about 4.6%. What was sequenced was PBMCs. The receptors here all came from a man aged 25-40 years in good health and CMV-seropositive. Both conserved end residues are trimmed from each CDR3.

TRBJ2-1	TRBV9	ASSPSALAGSNEQF
TRBJ2-3	TRBV18	ASSPQRSDTDTQY
TRBJ2-2	TRBV27	ASSLSSGRLNTGELF
TRBJ2-3	TRBV28	AGGEADTQY
TRBJ2-2	TRBV7-9	ASSTRRGRAGGIGELF
TRBJ1-6	TRBV5-4	ASSLQPGPNSPLH
TRBJ2-7	TRBV19	ASSIDPPGRKNEQY
TRBJ2-1	TRBV5-1	ASSPETGSYNEQF
TRBJ2-3	TRBV9	ASSVGTRAEGADTQY
TRBJ1-4	TRBV7-9	ASSADQGEKLF
TRBJ2-1	TRBV7-3	ASSLSGISYNEQF
TRBJ2-7	TRBV6-4	ASNALTAYEQY
TRBJ2-1	TRBV5-1	ASRGLAGTYNEQF
TRBJ2-7	TRBV15	ATSRLGQGNEQY
TRBJ2-7	TRBV2	ARTLLKDRGIGEQY
TRBJ2-1	TRBV29-1	STWTGNNEQF
TRBJ2-1	TRBV23-1	ASSQSRRGGRLSSYNEQF
TRBJ1-1	TRBV19	ASSLGQGYTEAF
TRBJ1-2	TRBV6-1	ASSEALSLANYGYT
TRBJ1-1	TRBV11-3	ASSSRGLTEAF
TRBJ2-3	TRBV6-6	ASSSGSTDTQY
TRBJ2-3	TRBV28	ASSLFVAGEITDTQY
TRBJ2-1	TRBV25-1	ASSGGRGAYNEQF
TRBJ2-2	TRBV7-2	ASSLRGPLASGELF
TRBJ2-6	TRBV18	ASSPRTGAGANVLT
TRBJ2-5	TRBV13	ASSARDRGNQETQY
TRBJ2-5	TRBV27	ASSEDLFGQETQY
TRBJ2-7	TRBV7-9	ASSQDGSSYEQY
TRBJ2-7	TRBV7-3	ASSPYSTSPEQY
TRBJ2-7	TRBV5-1	ASSLSRGVPYEQY
.	TRBV27	ASSSPWQGGHYEQY
TRBJ2-5	TRBV28	ASRRQGGPQETQY
TRBJ2-7	TRBV11-1	ASSLIGTLSYEQY
TRBJ2-3	TRBV5-1	ASSTGQGTDTQY
TRBJ2-2	TRBV29-1	SVEAPAAGTGELF
TRBJ2-7	TRBV5-6	ASSFGLASTYEQY
TRBJ2-5	TRBV4-1	ASSQDSEVKETQY
TRBJ1-2	TRBV29-1	SVEDLSTVYGYT
TRBJ1-1	TRBV7-9	SSSLVRQGTEAF
TRBJ2-7	TRBV18	ASSPPVGQGSYEQY
TRBJ1-2	TRBV5-8	ASRRTGRGTGYT
TRBJ1-6	TRBV7-9	ASEDRGKGSPLH
TRBJ2-7	TRBV9	ASSWGQGSYEQY
TRBJ1-2	TRBV5-6	ASSLDRGRGGYT
TRBJ2-5	TRBV7-9	SSTPSRGSGKTQY
TRBJ2-1	TRBV7-3	ASSLNGGAANEQF
TRBJ1-4	TRBV19	ASKAIEATGNEKLF
TRBJ1-2	TRBV6-5	ASSYDFGRGDYGYT
TRBJ2-1	TRBV5-1	ASSRGASTYNEQF
TRBJ1-6	TRBV21-1	ASSKEGHLKSPLH
TRBJ2-3	TRBV14	ASSVLNRGSTDTQY
TRBJ1-6	TRBV2	ASSTGRVTSPLH
TRBJ2-5	TRBV19	ASRDSSKETQY